This T cell receptor beta chain was sequenced in a study of blood T cells in healthy people across ages. With a J-beta primer mix and a sample-barcoded 5' primer, a second PCR ran about 7 to 12 cycles. Every single cDNA molecule received a tag from a template-switch adaptor with 12 random nucleotides. TCRdb called the 5' RACE reads again in MiXCR, with one record for every CDR3 protein. The repertoire holds around 990,000 distinct CDR3 sequences, with about 23% as singletons. The V and J ends lost 6 bases and 4 bases respectively, with 16 bases between them. This CDR3 contains 14 residues. Looked up from germline, CDR1 is MNHNS and CDR2 is SASEGT. The same data also contributed to another study, on T cells of mothers and their children.

V and J are TRBV6-1 and TRBJ2-7, with TRBD2 as a possible D gene (5 bases). The sequenced material came from blood. This clonotype was sampled from a girl aged 2 to 9 in good health. CDR3 sequence reads: CASRAPGNLYEQYF. The CDR3 DNA is TGTGCCAGCAGAGCCCCCGGGAACCTATACGAGCAGTACTTC.